This is a list of T cell receptor beta chains from one sample in a study of Ad26.COV2.S vaccination and SARS-CoV-2 variants. TCRdb's copy holds only in-frame clones and misses some; the assay was immunoSEQ multiplex PCR. The sample carries about 280,000 clones, approximately 87% recorded once. The specimen comprised peripheral blood, sampled in a trial of Ad26.COV2.S vaccine versus placebo. All receptors come from a person between 18 and 60 years old who received the Ad26.COV2.S COVID-19 vaccine or a placebo. Each CDR3 is given with its conserved first and last residue. D genes are given only for firm matches.

d_call j_call v_call cdr3_length cdr3_aa
NA TRBJ2-2 TRBV18 13 CASSPLSTGELFF
NA TRBJ1-2 TRBV7-6 14 CASSKDGFNYGYTF
TRBD2 TRBJ2-1 TRBV6-1 19 CASSGWTSGRRGFYNEQFF
NA TRBJ1-1 TRBV18 12 CASSPTVTEAFF
TRBD2 TRBJ2-7 TRBV5-4 15 CASSSRLAGVGEQYF
NA TRBJ2-6 TRBV6-6 13 CASLFSGANVLTF
NA TRBJ2-7 TRBV5-5 16 CASSLDPGLITYEQYF
TRBD1 TRBJ2-5 TRBV5-1 15 CASSLGTGGEETQYF
NA TRBJ2-5 TRBV12-3/TRBV12-4 12 CASGGPGETQYF
TRBD1 TRBJ1-1 TRBV7-3 17 CASSPYPRGRAYTEAFF
TRBD1 TRBJ1-1 TRBV10-1 15 CASSDSGQGVSEAFF
TRBD2 TRBJ2-7 TRBV27 15 CASSLGLAGYYEQYF
TRBD2 TRBJ2-1 TRBV3-1/TRBV3-2 16 CASSQETRLAGAVTFF
NA TRBJ1-1 TRBV10-2 13 CASRSQVNTEAFF
NA TRBJ1-1 TRBV4-3 16 CASSQGGWGAGTEAFF
TRBD1 TRBJ2-7 TRBV2 12 CASRRQGVEQYF
NA TRBJ2-2 TRBV29-1 14 CSVDQQGGTGELFF
NA TRBJ1-1 TRBV6-1 18 CASSASGVGRSMNTEAFF
NA TRBJ1-5 TRBV7-9 12 CASSFGHSLQHF
TRBD2 TRBJ2-7 TRBV9 16 CASSPSGGYYSYEQYF
NA TRBJ1-5 TRBV7-8 17 CASSLVEGISSNQPQHF
TRBD1 TRBJ1-2 TRBV14 15 CASSRSGGAVYGYTF
TRBD1 TRBJ1-1 TRBV7-2 14 CASSLRARGLEAFF
TRBD1 TRBJ1-2 TRBV7-9 13 CASSSGQVYGYTF
NA TRBJ1-2 TRBV7-6 15 CASSLGADSLHGYTF
NA TRBJ1-2 TRBV18 15 CASSPPTDLLYGYTF
TRBD2 TRBJ2-1 TRBV2 12 CASILAGHEQFF
NA TRBJ1-6 TRBV5-1 14 CASKRDFGGFTLHF
NA TRBJ1-1 TRBV6-6 12 CASTLQGTEAFF